This T cell receptor (beta chain) is from a study of blood T cell repertoires in COVID-19. Study-wide background: Whether acute or convalescent, the COVID-19 samples came from the United States, Italy and Spain. PBMCs, B-cell-depleted T cells, or T cells were the source of the cDNA or gDNA that made up the material.

Methods used by the authors: Reference gene primer amplification gave nucleated cell count estimates. The data were produced by immunoSEQ multiplex PCR, yet TCRdb's version contains in-frame clones alone and is incomplete. The V and J calls and clone size were taken over from that table, and D and trimming were inferred from the DNA. The repertoire includes around 80,000 clones, roughly 82% of them detected once, and roughly 10% sits in the top ten. The germline CDR1 and CDR2 sequences are LNHDA and SQIVND (reference sequence). Trimming cost V 1 base and J 6 bases; bases outside gene matches: 9. The CDR3 length is 16 residues.

The clonotype was recovered from a man aged 55 to 70 with acute or convalescent COVID-19. The sequenced sample consisted of peripheral blood. The V gene is TRBV19, the J gene TRBJ1-5, with TRBD1 matching 7 bases. CDR3 coding DNA: TGTGCCAGTAGTATAGCCTCGACAGGGACGGGTCAGCCCCAGCATTTT. It specifies CASSIASTGTGQPQHF. Full variable domain (missing parts from reference TRBV19 and TRBJ1-5): DGGITQSPKYLFRKEGQNVTLSCEQNLNHDAMYWYRQDPGQGLRLIYYSQIVNDFQKGDIAEGYSVSREKKESFPLTVTSAQKNPTAFYLCASSIASTGTGQPQHFGDGTRLSIL.